This T cell receptor (beta chain) is from a study of identical twins (dated by TCRdb to the mid-2010s). Concerning the study at large: TCR alpha and beta repertoires from monozygotic twins, unrelated adults of various ages and cord blood were deep-sequenced to test whether fetal clonotypes persist. Replicate twin experiments were performed at different times using different library preparation protocols to rule out contamination.

Every donor in the study was a healthy Caucasian. The twin cohort comprised three pairs of female monozygotic twins, all aged about 18 to 30 years. Positive isolation kits from Invitrogen were used to isolate CD4+ and CD8+ T cell populations. From the cysteine through the phenylalanine, the CDR3 covers 16 amino acids. The sequence is cut down to CDR3 DNA, 48 bases in frame from base 1. CDR1 and CDR2 are drawn from the germline V gene: SNHLY, FYNNEI. V gives up 1 base and J gives up 2 bases, and the segment between their germline ends measures 13 bases. This clonotype was counted only a few times. The antigen it binds to is not known. No much larger clone is present one base from it, and per-base qualities are unavailable. Results and caveats for the whole study, not just this receptor: Because the same donors could not be followed over many years, the conclusions depended on cross-sectional statistical analysis. Fewer insertions were carried by abundant cord blood beta clonotypes, a similar but weaker trend appeared in young adult naive repertoires, and no such trend appeared in memory repertoires. In beta out-of-frame sequences, excess twin sharing was weaker, because having fewer shared sequences lowered the signal-to-noise ratio. Compared with coincidental sharing between unrelated individuals, out-of-frame TCR alpha sequences shared between twins showed an excess of sequences with low generation probability. In monozygotic twins, out-of-frame TCR alpha sharing was systematically underestimated by recombination models, although the models agreed with sharing between unrelated individuals. Invariant T cells such as MAIT and iNKT could partly confound zero-insertion analyses, although diverse VJ usage argued against such confounding for most clonotypes.

Receptors were amplified or captured by 5' RACE. The sample was run on an Illumina HiSeq 2000. A universal primer binding site was introduced by template switching, and a unique molecular identifier was present in the final cDNA, enabling accurate counting of TCR cDNA molecules. Specific primers in the conserved constant-segment region were used to synthesize first-strand cDNA for TCR alpha and beta chains. Each cDNA library was double barcoded, with a SMART-Mk sample barcode plus Illumina barcodes, to control for contamination. TruSeq adapter sequences and Illumina sample barcodes were added in two successive PCR steps. TCR alpha and beta cDNA libraries were sequenced on the Illumina HiSeq platform with custom primers. In the original analysis: MiGEC was used to process raw reads and extract unique molecular identifiers, and MiXCR was used to find CDR3 positions. For each individual, recombination models were inferred using an EM algorithm with the repgenHMM and IGoR tools. Shared clonotypes were analyzed with the tcR package in R, and sharing was normalized by the product of cloneset sizes. Out-of-frame nonproductive sequences were analyzed to study raw recombination free of thymic and clonal selection effects. TCRdb took the public reads, trimmed them with fastp at Q25, ran MiXCR for clone calling and kept in-frame beta chains. Each CDR3 protein gets just one entry, which takes the most common genes and DNA from the rows behind it. V and J calls and clone size were set by TCRdb, not the authors. The sample table holds around 530,000 distinct CDR3 sequences, of which 15% were seen once. About 0.47% of the sample is in the top ten clones.

The sample also formed part of further work on yellow fever vaccine responses in identical twins. Looking at the second paper: According to the authors, the vaccine-induced T cell response in identical twins seemed to be partly convergent and partly specific to each individual. The study precisely tracked vaccine-responding T cell clones in identical twins.

The sequenced sample consisted of CD4+ T cells sorted from blood. This receptor was identified in a woman aged 18-29 years in good health. Recombination linked TRBV2 to TRBJ2-3; the D gene cannot be named for sure. The CDR3 region has the sequence CASSEGFWADTDTQYF. In nucleotide form, the sequence is TGTGCCAGCAGTGAAGGGTTTTGGGCGGACACAGATACGCAGTATTTT.